These T cell receptor beta chains were read from a single sample in a study of regulatory T cells in long-lasting Graves disease. In TCRdb, the multiplex PCR reads were re-called with MiXCR into one record per CDR3 protein. The sample holds 400,000 to 500,000 distinct CDR3 sequences, less than 25% seen once. Material: peripheral blood mononuclear cells (PBMCs), obtained when the disease was refractory, from a patient treated with antithyroid drugs. These TCRs come from a female donor with Graves disease. Both conserved end residues are part of each CDR3. The D gene is left open where the match is weak. Only some rows state a clone size, as once, few, many or a class for expanded clones.

d_gene	v_gene	abundance	j_gene	CDR3nt	CDR3aa
NA	TRBV6-5	NA	TRBJ1-5	TGTGCCAGCAGTTACGGGGATTACGGTCAGCCCCAGCATTTT	CASSYGDYGQPQHF
TRBD1	TRBV10-3	NA	TRBJ2-2	TGTGCCATCAGTACGACGACAGGGCTATCCAACACCGGGGAGCTGTTTTTT	CAISTTTGLSNTGELFF
TRBD2	TRBV20-1	NA	TRBJ2-3	TGCAGTGCTAGAGTTCTAGCGGGGAATACGCAGTATTTT	CSARVLAGNTQYF
NA	TRBV29-1	many	TRBJ2-7	TGCAGCGTTGGAGACACCTACGAGCAGTACTTC	CSVGDTYEQYF
NA	TRBV19	few	TRBJ1-1	TGTGCCAGTAGTATACCAACACAGGGCACTGAAGCTTTCTTT	CASSIPTQGTEAFF
NA	TRBV28	NA	TRBJ1-1	TGTGCCAGCAAGAGACTCCTGAACACTGAAGCTTTCTTT	CASKRLLNTEAFF
TRBD2	TRBV6-9	few	TRBJ2-2	TGTGCCAGCAGTTTTAGCGGGGGGGAGAACACCGGGGAGCTGTTTTTT	CASSFSGGENTGELFF
NA	TRBV5-1	NA	TRBJ2-1	TGCGCCAGCAGCTTGGAAGGGTATGAGCAGTTCTTC	CASSLEGYEQFF
NA	TRBV7-8	NA	TRBJ2-7	TGTGCCAGCAGCTTTTACAGGGACCTTACCTACGAGCAGTACTTC	CASSFYRDLTYEQYF
NA	TRBV5-1	few	TRBJ2-6	TGCGCCAGCAGCCTAAGAGACACCTCTGGGGCCAACGTCCTGACTTTC	CASSLRDTSGANVLTF
TRBD2	TRBV5-1	NA	TRBJ2-5	TGCGCCAGCAGCCCCAACGGCGGGGGGCCCGAGACCCAGTACTTC	CASSPNGGGPETQYF
NA	TRBV28	NA	TRBJ1-3	TGTGCCAGCTCACCACCGGCGGGGAATGAACACACCATATATTTT	CASSPPAGNEHTIYF
NA	TRBV5-1	few	TRBJ1-2	TGCGCCAGCAGCTTCGGAAACGGTGGCTATGGCTACACCTTC	CASSFGNGGYGYTF
NA	TRBV20-1	few	TRBJ1-5	TGCAGTGTTGTGGTGGGGAATCAGCCCCAGCATTTT	CSVVVGNQPQHF
NA	TRBV10-2	NA	TRBJ2-7	TGCGCCAGCAGTGAGGAGCGAACTTACGAGCAGTACTTC	CASSEERTYEQYF
NA	TRBV3-1	many	TRBJ1-1	TGTGCCAGCAGCCAAGGCTGGGCTGAAGCTTTCTTT	CASSQGWAEAFF
NA	TRBV7-2	NA	TRBJ2-2	TGTGCCAGCAGCGTAGGAGGGGCCGGCGGGGAGCTGTTTTTT	CASSVGGAGGELFF
NA	TRBV30	NA	TRBJ1-2	TGTGCCTGGAGTGGGCAGGGGAGCTATGGCTACACCTTC	CAWSGQGSYGYTF
TRBD1	TRBV20-1	NA	TRBJ2-7	TGCAGTGCTAGAGAACCCCCGACAGGGGGCTTCGACGAGCAGTACTTC	CSAREPPTGGFDEQYF
NA	TRBV27	NA	TRBJ2-1	TGTGCCAGCAGTTTTTACTCGACATTGAATGAGCAGTTCTTC	CASSFYSTLNEQFF
TRBD1	TRBV28	many	TRBJ2-7	TGTGCCAGCAGTTTGAACAGGGGACCCCTCGAGCAGTACTTC	CASSLNRGPLEQYF
TRBD1	TRBV19	few	TRBJ1-2	TGTGCCAGTAGTCAGGTGACAGGGAGGCCTGGCTACACCTTC	CASSQVTGRPGYTF
TRBD2	TRBV11-3	NA	TRBJ2-2	TGTGCCAGCAGCTTTACTAGCGGGAGTGGGTACACCGGGGAGCTGTTTTTT	CASSFTSGSGYTGELFF
TRBD1	TRBV20-1	NA	TRBJ2-7	TGCAGTGCTAGGGACAGGGGGACCGAGCAGTACTTC	CSARDRGTEQYF
NA	TRBV7-2	NA	TRBJ2-7	TGTGCCAGCAGCTTACATACAGGGTATTACGGAGAGCAGTACTTC	CASSLHTGYYGEQYF
NA	TRBV2	many	TRBJ2-4	TGTGCCAGCAGAATCAGAGCTAAAAACATTCAGTACTTC	CASRIRAKNIQYF
TRBD2	TRBV7-3	NA	TRBJ2-2	TGTGCCAGCAGCCAAGGGCCGGGAGGGCAAACCGGGGAGCTGTTTTTT	CASSQGPGGQTGELFF
TRBD1	TRBV28	NA	TRBJ2-6	TGTGCCAGCAGTTCCGAGACAGGGACTGGGGCCAACGTCCTGACTTTC	CASSSETGTGANVLTF
TRBD2	TRBV28	few	TRBJ2-2	TGTGCCAGCAGTTTAGAGGGGCGGGGGACCGGGGAGCTGTTTTTT	CASSLEGRGTGELFF
NA	TRBV28	many	TRBJ1-3	TGTGCCAGCAGCCCAGGACCGATCCCATCTGGAAACACCATATATTTT	CASSPGPIPSGNTIYF